This T cell receptor (beta chain) was recovered during a study of cytomegalovirus exposure and HLA in healthy donors. Germline-derived CDR1 and CDR2 are SGHAT and FQNNGV. V was cut by 1 base and J by 1 base, with 7 bases left in between. The CDR3 length is 14 residues. Whole-study findings and limits: Later on, an analysis found that several of the most significant clusters appeared to be linked to common viral pathogens, which included parvovirus B19. The study carried out a later analysis of TCR beta sequences. It associated around 17,000 of them with specific HLA alleles at a false discovery rate of 0.05. Previously analyzed data showed that most TCR beta V segments were productive at a frequency of about 90% or about 30%.

A note on this clone: Its matching antigen is unknown.

Both 60 Vbeta primers and 13 Jbeta primers went into the PCR. Here immunoSEQ multiplex PCR was the method, and the copy in TCRdb shows in-frame clones only, minus some. This table has about 140,000 clones, 82% appearing once. The V call is TRBV11-2, the J call TRBJ1-1; no clear D gene. Sequencing was carried out using PBMCs. The sequence derives from a man younger than 35 in good health and CMV-seropositive. The CDR3 protein is CASSLVRGNTEAFF. The CDR3 nucleotides are TGTGCCAGCAGCTTAGTTCGGGGGAACACTGAAGCTTTCTTT.